The source of this T cell receptor beta chain is a study of T cells in Graves' hyperthyroidism and ophthalmopathy. Across the study: Peripheral blood collection took place at initial diagnosis, before any treatment. Broader study findings: Among clonotypes expanded in thyroid above 0.001, most were also found in blood.

Many counts were recorded for this clonotype. Its antigen remains unidentified. This CDR3 has 13 amino acids. V was clipped by 6 bases and J by 6 bases, with 12 bases between them. Germline values: CDR1 KGHSH, CDR2 LQKENI. The source material, RNA transcripts, was used to amplify TCR beta CDR3 regions. A set of HTBI primers served as the primers for a first-round RT-PCR of the TCR CDR3. TCRdb re-called the multiplex PCR reads through MiXCR, storing one row per CDR3 protein. The table shows under 300,000 distinct CDR3 sequences, with 13% occurring only once. The rearrangement uses TRBV18 and TRBJ2-1, with unresolved D. Sequencing was performed on blood. This TCR was recovered from a woman under 40 with Graves' hyperthyroidism that later progressed to Graves' ophthalmopathy. CDR3 region: CASSPLVINEQFF. In DNA, the CDR3 is TGTGCCAGCTCTCCCCTAGTGATCAATGAGCAGTTCTTC.